This is a list of T cell receptor beta chains from one sample in a study of read filtering for tumor transcriptome and immune sequencing. From the reads, TCRdb called clonotypes with MiXCR, one entry per CDR3 protein. The data contain roughly 68,000 distinct CDR3 sequences, roughly 14% of them singletons. The sample comprised a population of CD138-negative cells sorted from bone marrow. These receptors were obtained from a donor aged 40 or older with multiple myeloma. The CDR3 runs from the conserved cysteine through the conserved F or W. The order of the fields is V gene, clone size, J gene, D gene, CDR3 protein, CDR3 DNA. The D gene is left open where the match is weak. Clone size is not always given. Where it is, it says once, few, many or a class for expanded clones.

V: TRBV5-1; size: many; J: TRBJ2-3; D: -; CDR3: CASSSYGKGASSGDTQYF; DNA: TGCGCCAGCAGCTCCTATGGGAAGGGGGCGTCTAGCGGAGATACGCAGTATTTT
V: TRBV7-2; size: -; J: TRBJ2-1; D: TRBD2; CDR3: CASSLQAGANEQFF; DNA: TGTGCCAGCAGCTTACAAGCGGGAGCCAATGAGCAGTTCTTC
V: TRBV5-1; size: -; J: TRBJ2-5; D: -; CDR3: CASSSPGTNQETQYF; DNA: TGCGCCAGCAGCTCGCCCGGGACCAACCAAGAGACCCAGTACTTC
V: TRBV27; size: many; J: TRBJ2-7; D: -; CDR3: CASSLKAGKPYEQYF; DNA: TGTGCCAGCAGTTTAAAGGCGGGAAAACCCTACGAGCAGTACTTC
V: TRBV12-5; size: few; J: TRBJ2-5; D: TRBD2; CDR3: CASGLPLLTSGETQYF; DNA: TGTGCTAGTGGTTTGCCCCTTTTGACTAGCGGAGAGACCCAGTACTTC
V: TRBV30; size: -; J: TRBJ1-4; D: -; CDR3: CAWGLRQGSEKLFF; DNA: TGTGCCTGGGGTTTGCGGCAGGGTAGTGAAAAACTGTTTTTT
V: TRBV3-1; size: -; J: TRBJ2-7; D: -; CDR3: CASSRPGTPANEQYF; DNA: TGTGCCAGCAGCCGACCCGGGACTCCCGCGAACGAGCAGTACTTC
V: TRBV7-6; size: many; J: TRBJ2-2; D: TRBD2; CDR3: CASSPRGRNTGELFF; DNA: TGTGCCAGCAGCCCGCGCGGGAGGAACACCGGGGAGCTGTTTTTT
V: TRBV7-2; size: many; J: TRBJ1-5; D: -; CDR3: CASSLSRGGGQPQHF; DNA: TGTGCCAGCAGCTTATCCCGTGGGGGTGGCCAGCCCCAGCATTTT
V: TRBV29-1; size: -; J: TRBJ2-3; D: -; CDR3: CSVRAGGADTQYF; DNA: TGCAGCGTCCGGGCTGGGGGCGCAGATACGCAGTATTTT
V: TRBV19; size: -; J: TRBJ2-4; D: -; CDR3: CASRKTGLNIQYF; DNA: TGTGCCAGTAGGAAAACAGGGTTAAACATTCAGTACTTC
V: TRBV7-2; size: many; J: TRBJ2-5; D: TRBD1; CDR3: CASSFGTGGPSRETQYF; DNA: TGTGCCAGCAGCTTCGGGACAGGGGGCCCATCGAGAGAGACCCAGTACTTC
V: TRBV10-3; size: many; J: TRBJ2-1; D: TRBD2; CDR3: CAISEGTRSELTFNEQFF; DNA: TGTGCCATCAGTGAGGGGACTAGATCGGAGTTGACGTTCAATGAGCAGTTCTTC
V: TRBV7-9; size: many; J: TRBJ2-7; D: -; CDR3: CASSLYSWDFSYEQYF; DNA: TGTGCCAGCAGCTTATATTCATGGGATTTCTCCTACGAGCAGTACTTC
V: TRBV5-1; size: -; J: TRBJ2-7; D: -; CDR3: CASSLGGGSYEQYF; DNA: TGCGCCAGCAGCTTGGGGGGCGGTTCCTACGAGCAGTACTTC
V: TRBV19; size: many; J: TRBJ1-2; D: -; CDR3: CASGGHGYTF; DNA: TGTGCCAGTGGGGGGCATGGCTACACCTTC
V: TRBV11-1; size: -; J: TRBJ2-5; D: -; CDR3: CASSFLGGQETQYF; DNA: TGTGCCAGCAGCTTTTTGGGCGGCCAAGAGACCCAGTACTTC
V: TRBV7-8; size: -; J: TRBJ2-5; D: TRBD2; CDR3: CASSLRLAAYQETQYF; DNA: TGTGCCAGCAGCTTAAGACTAGCGGCGTACCAAGAGACCCAGTACTTC
V: TRBV27; size: many; J: TRBJ2-6; D: TRBD2; CDR3: CASSLKGASGSLASGANVLTF; DNA: TGTGCCAGCAGTTTAAAAGGGGCTAGCGGGTCCCTTGCCTCTGGGGCCAACGTCCTGACTTTC
V: TRBV28; size: many; J: TRBJ1-1; D: -; CDR3: CASSFGGYTEAFF; DNA: TGTGCCAGCAGTTTCGGGGGGTACACTGAAGCTTTCTTT
V: TRBV5-1; size: many; J: TRBJ1-1; D: -; CDR3: CASSLGGGGNTEAFF; DNA: TGCGCCAGCAGCTTGGGTGGGGGCGGGAACACTGAAGCTTTCTTT
V: TRBV5-1; size: few; J: TRBJ2-5; D: -; CDR3: CASSLTGPLGTQYF; DNA: TGCGCCAGCAGCTTGACGGGGCCCTTGGGGACCCAGTACTTC
V: TRBV20-1; size: -; J: TRBJ2-7; D: TRBD1; CDR3: CSAEGQGMYEQYF; DNA: TGCAGTGCAGAGGGACAGGGGATGTACGAGCAGTACTTC
V: TRBV20-1; size: many; J: TRBJ1-1; D: TRBD1; CDR3: CSARDRRGSTEAFF; DNA: TGCAGTGCTAGAGATCGCAGGGGGAGCACTGAAGCTTTCTTT
V: TRBV9; size: -; J: TRBJ1-2; D: -; CDR3: CASSPTGGANYGYTF; DNA: TGTGCCAGCAGCCCAACCGGGGGAGCTAACTATGGCTACACCTTC
V: TRBV27; size: few; J: TRBJ2-1; D: TRBD1; CDR3: CASSLRGQFTSNEQFF; DNA: TGTGCCAGCAGTTTACGGGGACAGTTCACAAGCAATGAGCAGTTCTTC
V: TRBV11-2; size: many; J: TRBJ1-1; D: -; CDR3: CASSLIGNEAFF; DNA: TGTGCCAGCAGCTTAATAGGGAACGAAGCTTTCTTT
V: TRBV29-1; size: many; J: TRBJ1-1; D: TRBD1; CDR3: CSVEDLNRGHPEAFF; DNA: TGCAGCGTTGAAGATTTGAACAGGGGGCACCCTGAAGCTTTCTTT
V: TRBV11-3; size: many; J: TRBJ2-1; D: TRBD1; CDR3: CASSSSGTGGDEQFF; DNA: TGTGCCAGCAGCTCGTCCGGGACAGGAGGGGATGAGCAGTTCTTC
V: TRBV15; size: many; J: TRBJ1-1; D: TRBD1; CDR3: CATGRTGGLDTEAFF; DNA: TGTGCCACCGGACGGACAGGGGGCTTGGACACTGAAGCTTTCTTT
V: TRBV7-3; size: many; J: TRBJ2-3; D: TRBD2; CDR3: CASSLTTSGRGTDTQYF; DNA: TGTGCCAGCAGCTTAACGACTAGCGGGAGAGGTACAGATACGCAGTATTTT
V: TRBV5-1; size: many; J: TRBJ2-1; D: -; CDR3: CASSSDSSYNEQFF; DNA: TGCGCCAGCAGCTCCGACAGCTCCTACAATGAGCAGTTCTTC
V: TRBV2; size: many; J: TRBJ2-2; D: -; CDR3: CATLQGLPGAGELFF; DNA: TGTGCCACCCTCCAGGGACTCCCTGGGGCCGGGGAGCTGTTTTTT
V: TRBV7-2; size: many; J: TRBJ2-1; D: TRBD2; CDR3: CASRDSGASGVYNEQFF; DNA: TGTGCCAGCAGAGATAGCGGGGCTAGCGGGGTCTACAATGAGCAGTTCTTC
V: TRBV18; size: many; J: TRBJ2-3; D: TRBD2; CDR3: CASSPPRGLAGSTQYF; DNA: TGTGCCAGCTCACCACCGAGGGGACTAGCGGGATCTACGCAGTATTTT
V: TRBV6-2/TRBV6-3; size: many; J: TRBJ1-1; D: -; CDR3: CASSDWGTTPTEAFF; DNA: TGTGCCAGCAGTGACTGGGGAACTACCCCCACTGAAGCTTTCTTT
V: TRBV30; size: many; J: TRBJ2-7; D: -; CDR3: CAWSADYEQYF; DNA: TGTGCCTGGAGTGCGGACTACGAGCAGTACTTC
V: TRBV12-3/TRBV12-4; size: -; J: TRBJ1-3; D: -; CDR3: CASSFQAGNTIYF; DNA: TGTGCCAGCAGTTTCCAGGCTGGAAACACCATATATTTT
V: TRBV12-5; size: few; J: TRBJ2-7; D: -; CDR3: CASGHDTYEQYF; DNA: TGTGCTAGTGGGCACGACACCTACGAGCAGTACTTC
V: TRBV5-1; size: many; J: TRBJ2-1; D: TRBD2; CDR3: CASSLTSDEQFF; DNA: TGCGCCAGCAGCCTGACTAGCGATGAGCAGTTCTTC
V: TRBV2; size: many; J: TRBJ1-5; D: TRBD1; CDR3: CASRADRARNQPQHF; DNA: TGTGCCAGCAGGGCGGACAGGGCGCGCAATCAGCCCCAGCATTTT